This TCR beta chain stems from a study of early T cells in non-severe SARS-CoV-2 infection. The wider study: The sequenced material was bulk RNA from unsorted whole blood, and its chains were unpaired.

General study findings and limits: Comparison of clonotypes with VDJdb favored anti-spike CD8 responses while missing private and CD4 specificities.

A word on this clonotype: Its target is unknown.

Attachment of unique molecular identifiers to individual cDNA molecules was performed. TCRdb reanalysed the 5' RACE reads using MiXCR and keeps one entry per CDR3 protein. The sample has some 78,000 distinct CDR3 sequences, less than 15% seen once. The trim removed 4 bases at V and 1 base at J, leaving 11 bases unmatched. This CDR3 has 19 residues. The V gene's germline CDR1 is SEHNR and CDR2 FQNEAQ (reference sequence). The receptor was isolated from an adult who was a healthcare worker with PCR-confirmed SARS-CoV-2 infection or an uninfected control (not recorded which). Sequencing input: whole blood. This sequence joins TRBV7-9 and TRBJ2-3; 13 bases are shared with TRBD2. The CDR3 loop reads CASSSPGLAGSDRTDTQYF. The DNA of the CDR3 is TGTGCCAGCAGCTCCCCGGGACTAGCGGGATCCGACCGCACAGATACGCAGTATTTT.